These T cell receptor beta chains were read from a single sample in a study of blood T cell repertoires in COVID-19. Clones were sequenced by immunoSEQ multiplex PCR, and TCRdb holds only the in-frame ones, with some missing. Here the sample spans some 230,000 clones, roughly four fifths being singletons. Material: PBMCs or T cells enriched from blood (not recorded which). The receptor set was obtained from a woman aged 35 to 49 with acute COVID-19. Both conserved end residues are part of each CDR3. The D gene is left open where the match is weak. Size is omitted from some rows. Given values are once, few, many or a class for expanded clones.

>.|.|TRBV19|TRBJ2-7
TGTGCCAGTAGTACCCCCGGGACCTACGAGCAGTACTTC
CASSTPGTYEQYF
>.|TRBD1|TRBV29-1|TRBJ1-1
TGCAGCATCAAGACAGGGCCCGAAGCTTTCTTT
CSIKTGPEAFF
>.|TRBD2|TRBV14|TRBJ2-1
TGTGCCAGCAGCCCTGGACTAGCGGGAGTTCAGAACAATGAGCAGTTCTTC
CASSPGLAGVQNNEQFF
>few|.|TRBV5-4|TRBJ2-7
TGTGCCAGCAGCTTAGTTTCAGGGGCGGACGAGCAGTACTTC
CASSLVSGADEQYF
>.|TRBD2|TRBV9|TRBJ2-2
TGTGCCAGCAGCGCGGGGGGGCGCGGGGAGCTGTTTTTT
CASSAGGRGELFF
>few|TRBD2|TRBV10-1|TRBJ2-7
TGCGCCAGCAGCCAGGGTAGCGGGAGTAAACACGAGCAGTACTTC
CASSQGSGSKHEQYF
>.|.|TRBV28|TRBJ2-3
TGTGCCAGCAGTTTATTAGGGTCAGGGGAAGCAGATACGCAGTATTTT
CASSLLGSGEADTQYF
>.|.|TRBV14|TRBJ2-2
TGTGCCAGCAGCACCCGGAGGGGGGAGCTGTTTTTT
CASSTRRGELFF
>.|.|TRBV3-1/TRBV3-2|TRBJ2-7
TGTGCCAGCAGCCAAGCCGTTTCCTACGAGCAGTACTTC
CASSQAVSYEQYF
>.|TRBD2|TRBV9|TRBJ2-1
TGTGCCAGCAGCGTAGCTACGTCCACGACAGGACTAGCGGGGTCTAGCGGGAATGAGCAGTTCTTC
CASSVATSTTGLAGSSGNEQFF